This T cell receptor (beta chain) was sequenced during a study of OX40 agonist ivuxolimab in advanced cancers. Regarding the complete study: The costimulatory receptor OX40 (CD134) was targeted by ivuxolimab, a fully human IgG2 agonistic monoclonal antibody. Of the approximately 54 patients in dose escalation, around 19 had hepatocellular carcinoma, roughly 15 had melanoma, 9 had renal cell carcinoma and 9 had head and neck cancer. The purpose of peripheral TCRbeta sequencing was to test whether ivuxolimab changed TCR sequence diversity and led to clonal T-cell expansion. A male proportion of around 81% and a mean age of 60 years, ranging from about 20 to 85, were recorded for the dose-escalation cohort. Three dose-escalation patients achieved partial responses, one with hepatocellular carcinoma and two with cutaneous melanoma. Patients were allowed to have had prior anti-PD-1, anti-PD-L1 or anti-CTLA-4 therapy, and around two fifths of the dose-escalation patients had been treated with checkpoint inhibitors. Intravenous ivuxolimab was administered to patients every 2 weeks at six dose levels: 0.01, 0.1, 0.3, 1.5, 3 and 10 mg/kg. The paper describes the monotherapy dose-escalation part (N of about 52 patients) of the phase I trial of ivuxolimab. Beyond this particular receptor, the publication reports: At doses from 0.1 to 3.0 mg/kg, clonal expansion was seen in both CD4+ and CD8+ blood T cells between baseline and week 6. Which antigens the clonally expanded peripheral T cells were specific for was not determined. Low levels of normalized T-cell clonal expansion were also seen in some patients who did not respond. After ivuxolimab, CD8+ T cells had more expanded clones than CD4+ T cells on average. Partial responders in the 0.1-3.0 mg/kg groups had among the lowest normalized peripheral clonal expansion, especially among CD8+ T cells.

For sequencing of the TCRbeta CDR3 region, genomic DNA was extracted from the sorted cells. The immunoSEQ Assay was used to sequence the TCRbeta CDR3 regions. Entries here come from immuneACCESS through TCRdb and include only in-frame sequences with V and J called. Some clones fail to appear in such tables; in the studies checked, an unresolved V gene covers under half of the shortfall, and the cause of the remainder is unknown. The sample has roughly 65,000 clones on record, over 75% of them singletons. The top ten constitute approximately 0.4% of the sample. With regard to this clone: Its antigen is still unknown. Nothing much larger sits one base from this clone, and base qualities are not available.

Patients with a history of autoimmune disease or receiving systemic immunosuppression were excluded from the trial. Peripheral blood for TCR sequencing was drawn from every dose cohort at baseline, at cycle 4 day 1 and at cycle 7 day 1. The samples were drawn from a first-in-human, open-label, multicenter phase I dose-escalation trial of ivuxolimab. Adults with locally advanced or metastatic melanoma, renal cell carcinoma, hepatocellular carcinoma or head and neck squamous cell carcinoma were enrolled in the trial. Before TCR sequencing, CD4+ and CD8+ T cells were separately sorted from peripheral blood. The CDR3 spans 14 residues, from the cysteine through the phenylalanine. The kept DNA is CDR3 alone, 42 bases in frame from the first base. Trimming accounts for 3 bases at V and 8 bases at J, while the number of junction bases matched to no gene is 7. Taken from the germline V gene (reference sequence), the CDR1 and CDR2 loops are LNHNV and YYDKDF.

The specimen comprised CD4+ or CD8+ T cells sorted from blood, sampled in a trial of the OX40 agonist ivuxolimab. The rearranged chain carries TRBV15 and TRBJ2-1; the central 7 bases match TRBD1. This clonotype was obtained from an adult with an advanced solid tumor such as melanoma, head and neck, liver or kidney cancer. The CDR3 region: CATSSYRDSDEQFF. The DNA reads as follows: TGTGCCACCAGCAGCTACAGGGACAGCGATGAGCAGTTCTTC.